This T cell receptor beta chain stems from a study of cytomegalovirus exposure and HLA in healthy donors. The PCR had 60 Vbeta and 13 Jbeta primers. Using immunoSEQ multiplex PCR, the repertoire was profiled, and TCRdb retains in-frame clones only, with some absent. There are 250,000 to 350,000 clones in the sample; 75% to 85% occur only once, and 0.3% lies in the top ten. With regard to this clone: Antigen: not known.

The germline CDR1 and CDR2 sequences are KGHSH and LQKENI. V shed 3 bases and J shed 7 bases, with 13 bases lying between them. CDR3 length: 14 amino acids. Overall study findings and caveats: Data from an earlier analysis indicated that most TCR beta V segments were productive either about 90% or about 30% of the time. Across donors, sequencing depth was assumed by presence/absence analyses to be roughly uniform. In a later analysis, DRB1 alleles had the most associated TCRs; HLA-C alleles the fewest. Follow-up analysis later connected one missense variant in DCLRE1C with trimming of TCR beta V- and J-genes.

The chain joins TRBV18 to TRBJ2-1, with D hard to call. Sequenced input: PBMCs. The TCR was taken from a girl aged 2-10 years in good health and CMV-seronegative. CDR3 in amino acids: CASSPVTHTNEQFF. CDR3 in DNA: TGTGCCAGCTCACCTGTCACACACACGAATGAGCAGTTCTTC. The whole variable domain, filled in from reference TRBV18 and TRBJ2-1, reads NAGVMQNPRHLVRRRGQEARLRCSPMKGHSHVYWYRQLPEEGLKFMVYLQKENIIDESGMPKERFSAEFPKEGPSILRIQQVVRGDSAAYFCASSPVTHTNEQFFGPGTRLTVL.